Listed below are T cell receptor beta chains from one sample, sequenced in a study of vaccination and CD4 T cells after COVID-19. Their recognized antigens are unknown. TCRdb passed the PCR reads through MiXCR, listing each CDR3 protein once. The sample yields some 25,000 distinct CDR3 sequences, about 29% seen once. The sample was CD4+ T cells from blood, cultured in vitro, taken about 7 months after SARS-CoV-2 vaccination. The receptors here all came from a human donor who had recovered from COVID-19. Both conserved end residues are part of each CDR3. D genes are given only for firm matches. A clone size is listed for some rows: how often the clone was seen (once, few, many), or a class if it is expanded.

clone_size	v_call	d_call	j_call	cdr3_nt	cdr3_aa
NA	TRBV28	NA	TRBJ1-4	TGTGCCAGCAGAGGCGCTAATGAAAAACTGTTTTTT	CASRGANEKLFF
few	TRBV20-1	NA	TRBJ1-2	TGCAGTGCTAGAGACCCAGTCGGGGGCGCGAGCTATGGCTACACCTTC	CSARDPVGGASYGYTF
NA	TRBV2	NA	TRBJ2-7	TGTGCCAGCAGGTTAACCGGGACTGCACCGTACGAGCAGTACTTC	CASRLTGTAPYEQYF
few	TRBV5-8	TRBD1	TRBJ1-2	TGTGCCAGCAGCGACCGGGACAGTAGTGGCTACACCTTC	CASSDRDSSGYTF
few	TRBV24-1	TRBD1	TRBJ2-1	TGTGCCACCGGACGGACAGGGGCCTACAATGAGCAGTTCTTC	CATGRTGAYNEQFF
few	TRBV19	NA	TRBJ2-5	TGTGCCAGTAGTCCTAGGCTTTGGGTGGAGACCCAGTACTTC	CASSPRLWVETQYF
NA	TRBV5-5	TRBD1	TRBJ1-1	TGTGCCAGCAGCTTAACAGGGGGAATGAACACTGAAGCTTTCTTT	CASSLTGGMNTEAFF
medium-sized	TRBV20-1	NA	TRBJ1-5	TGCAGTGCTCGCCGGGCCTTCAATCAGCCCCAGCATTTT	CSARRAFNQPQHF
NA	TRBV7-2	NA	TRBJ2-3	TGTGCCAGCAGCTTAGCTAGGGTCGGCACAGATACGCAGTATTTT	CASSLARVGTDTQYF
NA	TRBV7-2	NA	TRBJ2-3	TGTACCAGCAGCTTACTAGCAGCTAGCACAGATACGCAGTATTTT	CTSSLLAASTDTQYF
few	TRBV10-3	NA	TRBJ1-5	TGTGCCATCAGTGAGTCTTGGGGTAGCAATCAGCCCCAGCATTTT	CAISESWGSNQPQHF
NA	TRBV7-2	NA	TRBJ1-2	TGTGCCAGCAGCTTAGGCGACCAAGAAGGGGATGTCTATGGCTACACCTTC	CASSLGDQEGDVYGYTF
NA	TRBV6-1	TRBD1	TRBJ2-7	TGTGCCAGCAGTCAGTGGGGGACAGGGTCCTACGAGCAGTACTTC	CASSQWGTGSYEQYF
few	TRBV6-1	NA	TRBJ1-1	TGTGCCAGCAGCCCCCCAGGAAGATCAGGCGCTGAAGCTTTCTTT	CASSPPGRSGAEAFF
NA	TRBV5-1	NA	TRBJ2-1	TGCGCCAGCAGATCCGGGTTTAGCTTCTACAATGAGCAGTTCTTC	CASRSGFSFYNEQFF
few	TRBV6-1	TRBD2	TRBJ2-1	TGTGCCAGCAGTGACCCTATAGGACTAGCCGTCAATGAGCAGTTCTTC	CASSDPIGLAVNEQFF
NA	TRBV28	NA	TRBJ1-2	TGTGCCAGCTTGGCAGGAGCTAACTATGGCTACACCTTC	CASLAGANYGYTF
once	TRBV28	NA	TRBJ1-5	TGTGCCAGCCGGGGGAATCAGCCCCAGCGTTTT	CASRGNQPQRF
NA	TRBV6-1	TRBD1	TRBJ2-7	TGTGCCAGCAGTGACCCGGGACAGGGCTACGAGCAGTACTTC	CASSDPGQGYEQYF
NA	TRBV28	TRBD2	TRBJ2-3	TGTGCCAGCAGCCCCGGTGGTCTAGCGGGAGTAGATACGCAGTATTTT	CASSPGGLAGVDTQYF
NA	TRBV27	NA	TRBJ1-1	TGTGCCAGCAGCCTCTCCAATGGGGGGGCAACTGAAGCTTTCTTT	CASSLSNGGATEAFF
NA	TRBV7-8	NA	TRBJ2-3	TGTGCCAGCAGCTGGGGGGAGAGCACAGATACGCAGTATTTT	CASSWGESTDTQYF
few	TRBV20-1	TRBD2	TRBJ2-7	TGCAGTGCTAGAGTATGGGGGGGAAGGACCTCCTACGAGCAGTACTTC	CSARVWGGRTSYEQYF
NA	TRBV6-2/TRBV6-3	TRBD1	TRBJ1-5	TGTGCCAGCAGTTACGACAGGGGATTTCAGCCCCAGCATTTT	CASSYDRGFQPQHF
NA	TRBV28	NA	TRBJ1-5	TGTGCCAGCAGAGAGCAGGGGCAAGATTCGCTCAATCAGCCCCAGCATTTT	CASREQGQDSLNQPQHF
few	TRBV7-2	TRBD1	TRBJ1-2	TGTGCCAGCAGCTTATTACCGACAGGGGACGACGGCTACACCTTC	CASSLLPTGDDGYTF
NA	TRBV15	TRBD1	TRBJ1-1	TGTGCCACCAGCAGACGACAGGGGGCAGGTTTGGCTGAAGCTTTCTTT	CATSRRQGAGLAEAFF
few	TRBV7-9	TRBD2	TRBJ2-1	TGTGCCAGCAGCTTAGTAGCGGGAGATGCGGGTGAGCAGTTCTTC	CASSLVAGDAGEQFF
few	TRBV7-2	NA	TRBJ2-6	TGTGCCAGCAGGTTATCTGGGGCCAACGTCCTGACTTTC	CASRLSGANVLTF
NA	TRBV5-4	TRBD2	TRBJ2-5	TGTGCCAGCAGCTCCGGACTAGCGGTGGGGGAGACCCAGTACTTC	CASSSGLAVGETQYF
NA	TRBV7-9	TRBD2	TRBJ2-7	TGTGCCAGTGGCGAGGCTAGCGGGGTCTACGAGCAGTACTTC	CASGEASGVYEQYF
NA	TRBV20-1	NA	TRBJ2-6	TGCAGTGCTAGAGACCCAGTCTCTGGGGCCAACGTCCTGACTTTC	CSARDPVSGANVLTF
few	TRBV28	NA	TRBJ1-2	TGTGCCAGCAGTTCCACAGGGCTACAGGGCTACACCTTC	CASSSTGLQGYTF
NA	TRBV6-4	NA	TRBJ1-6	TGTGCCAGCAGTGAGGGGAAGTCACCCCTCCACTTT	CASSEGKSPLHF
few	TRBV7-2	TRBD2	TRBJ2-3	TGTGCCAGCAGCCCGAACCAGCGGGGAGTCACAGATACGCAGTATTTT	CASSPNQRGVTDTQYF
few	TRBV27	NA	TRBJ1-6	TGTGCCAGCAGGGGGGGGCTAGGTAATTCACCCCTCCACTTT	CASRGGLGNSPLHF
NA	TRBV27	TRBD1	TRBJ1-1	TGTGCCAGCAGCTGGGACAGGAAGAACACTGAAGCTTTCTTT	CASSWDRKNTEAFF
few	TRBV19	NA	TRBJ2-3	TGTGCCAGTAGTCCACGGGACAGCACAGATACGCAGTATTTT	CASSPRDSTDTQYF
NA	TRBV20-1	NA	TRBJ2-2	TGCAGTGCTAGAGCGGGGCAACGGGGGAACACCGGGGAGCTGTTTTTT	CSARAGQRGNTGELFF
few	TRBV7-3	NA	TRBJ1-1	TGTGCCAGCAGCGCAATTCCGGGGAAATTGAACACTGAAGCTTTCTTT	CASSAIPGKLNTEAFF
few	TRBV7-9	NA	TRBJ1-5	TGTGCCAGTCAACTGGGTAGCAATCAGCCCCAGCATTTT	CASQLGSNQPQHF
NA	TRBV2	TRBD2	TRBJ2-1	TGTGCCAGCAGTGAAGATCCTCGGAGCGGGAGGTACAATGAGCAGTTCTTC	CASSEDPRSGRYNEQFF
NA	TRBV20-1	TRBD2	TRBJ2-1	TGCAGTGCTAGAAAGAGCGGGAGCTCCTACAATGAGCAGTTCTTC	CSARKSGSSYNEQFF
few	TRBV19	NA	TRBJ1-2	TGTGCCAGTAGTATGGCGGCAGTTCACTATGGCTACACCTTC	CASSMAAVHYGYTF
NA	TRBV27	TRBD2	TRBJ2-3	TGTGCCAGCAGTGCCACTAGCGGGAGCACAGATACGCAGTATTTT	CASSATSGSTDTQYF
NA	TRBV7-9	NA	TRBJ2-1	TGTGCCAGCAGCTTCCCCTACTCCTACAATGAGCAGTTCTTC	CASSFPYSYNEQFF
NA	TRBV10-1	TRBD2	TRBJ2-1	TGCGCCAGCAGTGATAGCGGGAGGGCCGACAATGAGCAGTTCTTC	CASSDSGRADNEQFF
NA	TRBV28	TRBD1	TRBJ2-3	TGTGCCAGCAGTTCCGCGGACAGGGGGCCCCCAGATACGCAGTATTTT	CASSSADRGPPDTQYF
NA	TRBV20-1	NA	TRBJ2-5	TGCAGTGCTAGAATGGCGCTAGCGAACCACTTGGTGACCCAGTACTTC	CSARMALANHLVTQYF
NA	TRBV6-2/TRBV6-3	TRBD2	TRBJ2-1	TGTGCCAGCAGTTACCGGGCGGGAGGGAACAATGAGCAGTTCTTC	CASSYRAGGNNEQFF
NA	TRBV24-1	TRBD1	TRBJ2-7	TGTGCCACCAGTGATCCCGGGACAGGGAGTTACGAGCAGTACTTC	CATSDPGTGSYEQYF
few	TRBV6-1	NA	TRBJ1-6	TGTGCCAGCAGTAGCAGGGATTTGGGTCGTTCACCCCTCCACTTT	CASSSRDLGRSPLHF
few	TRBV20-1	NA	TRBJ2-1	TGCAGTGCACCCGGGACTTACAATGAGCAGTTCTTC	CSAPGTYNEQFF
NA	TRBV10-3	NA	TRBJ2-7	TGTGCCATGTCCGCCGGGGGTTCGCCCTACGAGCAGTACTTC	CAMSAGGSPYEQYF
NA	TRBV2	NA	TRBJ2-7	TGTGCCAGCAGTGGGCCAGCGGTCGGGTACGAGCAGTACTTC	CASSGPAVGYEQYF